This TCR beta chain is from a study of graft-versus-host responses after intestinal transplantation. Turning to the study itself: Anti-thymocyte globulin was used for induction in all recipients, who then took tacrolimus and steroids for about three years.

Produced via immunoSEQ multiplex PCR; TCRdb's table is partial and in-frame only. The sample has tens of thousands of clones; about 89% are singletons. The sample holds one count of this clone. Its antigen is unidentified. Germline loops: CDR1 SGHDT, CDR2 YYEEEE. CDR3 length equals 18 residues. Trimming removed 0 bases from V and 3 bases from J; junction bases left unmatched: 9. Points from the study as a whole: Graft-donor T cell macrochimerism in patients accompanied high graft-versus-host to host-versus-graft clonal ratios in allografts.

J is TRBJ2-5 and V is TRBV5-6; 12 positions agree with TRBD2. The TCR comes from a human donor who received an intestinal transplant. The source was unstimulated CD4+ T cells sorted from spleen or lymph node cells, collected before intestinal transplant. The CDR3 region has the DNA TGTGCCAGCAGCTTGGGAACCCTAGCGGGGGGGAGGAAAGAGACCCAGTACTTC. This translates into CASSLGTLAGGRKETQYF.